This entry is about one TCR beta chain. This entry is derived from a study of blood T cell repertoires in COVID-19. Whole-study context: The study drew acute and convalescent COVID-19 samples from the United States, Italy and Spain. From T cells, B-cell-depleted T cells, or PBMCs came the material, which was cDNA or gDNA.

The method was immunoSEQ multiplex PCR; TCRdb's version includes in-frame clones alone and lacks a portion of them. The sample has some 38,000 clones; less than 85% are singletons. The CDR3 runs 12 residues. The ends were cut back, 3 bases at V and 7 bases at J, with 9 bases in the middle. Germline loops: CDR1 SQVTM, CDR2 ANQGSEA. Sequenced: peripheral blood. V and J are TRBV29-1 and TRBJ2-2; tentative D call: TRBD1 (5 bases). The TCR was taken from a woman in her seventies with acute or convalescent COVID-19. CDR3 sequence (DNA): TGCAGCGTTGATCAGGGTGACGGGGAGCTGTTTTTT. This sequence encodes CSVDQGDGELFF.